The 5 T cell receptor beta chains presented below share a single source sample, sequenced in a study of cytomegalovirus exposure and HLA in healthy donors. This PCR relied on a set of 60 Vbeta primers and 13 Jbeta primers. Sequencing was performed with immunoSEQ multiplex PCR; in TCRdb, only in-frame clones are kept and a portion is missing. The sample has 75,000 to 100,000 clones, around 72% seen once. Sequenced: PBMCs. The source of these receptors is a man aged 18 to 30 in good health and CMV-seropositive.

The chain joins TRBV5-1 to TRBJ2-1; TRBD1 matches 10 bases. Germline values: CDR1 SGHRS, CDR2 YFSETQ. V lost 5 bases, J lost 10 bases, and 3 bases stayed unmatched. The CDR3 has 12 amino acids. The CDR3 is CASSRDRGEQFF. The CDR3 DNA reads TGCGCCAGCAGTAGGGACAGGGGAGAGCAGTTCTTC. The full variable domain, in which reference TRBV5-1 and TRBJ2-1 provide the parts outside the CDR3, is KAGVTQTPRYLIKTRGQQVTLSCSPISGHRSVSWYQQTPGQGLQFLFEYFSETQRNKGNFPGRFSGRQFSNSRSEMNVSTLELGDSALYLCASSRDRGEQFFGPGTRLTVL.

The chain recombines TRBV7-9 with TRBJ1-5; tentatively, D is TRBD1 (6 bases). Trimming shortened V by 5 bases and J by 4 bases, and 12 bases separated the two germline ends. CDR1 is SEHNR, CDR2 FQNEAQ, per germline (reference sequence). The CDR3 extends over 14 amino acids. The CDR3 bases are TGTGCCAGCAGCCAGGGACACAATAATCAGCCCCAGCATTTT. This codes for CASSQGHNNQPQHF.

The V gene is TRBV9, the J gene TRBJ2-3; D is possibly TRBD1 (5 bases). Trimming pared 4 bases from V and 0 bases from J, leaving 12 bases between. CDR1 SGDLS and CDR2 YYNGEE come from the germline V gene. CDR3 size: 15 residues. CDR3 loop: CASSTGSSSTDTQYF. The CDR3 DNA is TGTGCCAGCAGCACAGGATCATCTAGCACAGATACGCAGTATTTT.

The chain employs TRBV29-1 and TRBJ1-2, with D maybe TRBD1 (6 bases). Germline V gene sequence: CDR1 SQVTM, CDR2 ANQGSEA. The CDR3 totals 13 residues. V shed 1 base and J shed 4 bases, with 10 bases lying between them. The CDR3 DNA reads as TGCAGCGTTGAAGGCAGGGGTTTCTATGGCTACACCTTC. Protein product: CSVEGRGFYGYTF.

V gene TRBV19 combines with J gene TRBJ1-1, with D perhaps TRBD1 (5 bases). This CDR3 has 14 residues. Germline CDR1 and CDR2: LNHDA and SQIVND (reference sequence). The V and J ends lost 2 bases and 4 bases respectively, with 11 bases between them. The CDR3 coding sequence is TGTGCCAGTAGTATAAGGGGCTCTGGCACTGAAGCTTTCTTT. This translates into CASSIRGSGTEAFF.